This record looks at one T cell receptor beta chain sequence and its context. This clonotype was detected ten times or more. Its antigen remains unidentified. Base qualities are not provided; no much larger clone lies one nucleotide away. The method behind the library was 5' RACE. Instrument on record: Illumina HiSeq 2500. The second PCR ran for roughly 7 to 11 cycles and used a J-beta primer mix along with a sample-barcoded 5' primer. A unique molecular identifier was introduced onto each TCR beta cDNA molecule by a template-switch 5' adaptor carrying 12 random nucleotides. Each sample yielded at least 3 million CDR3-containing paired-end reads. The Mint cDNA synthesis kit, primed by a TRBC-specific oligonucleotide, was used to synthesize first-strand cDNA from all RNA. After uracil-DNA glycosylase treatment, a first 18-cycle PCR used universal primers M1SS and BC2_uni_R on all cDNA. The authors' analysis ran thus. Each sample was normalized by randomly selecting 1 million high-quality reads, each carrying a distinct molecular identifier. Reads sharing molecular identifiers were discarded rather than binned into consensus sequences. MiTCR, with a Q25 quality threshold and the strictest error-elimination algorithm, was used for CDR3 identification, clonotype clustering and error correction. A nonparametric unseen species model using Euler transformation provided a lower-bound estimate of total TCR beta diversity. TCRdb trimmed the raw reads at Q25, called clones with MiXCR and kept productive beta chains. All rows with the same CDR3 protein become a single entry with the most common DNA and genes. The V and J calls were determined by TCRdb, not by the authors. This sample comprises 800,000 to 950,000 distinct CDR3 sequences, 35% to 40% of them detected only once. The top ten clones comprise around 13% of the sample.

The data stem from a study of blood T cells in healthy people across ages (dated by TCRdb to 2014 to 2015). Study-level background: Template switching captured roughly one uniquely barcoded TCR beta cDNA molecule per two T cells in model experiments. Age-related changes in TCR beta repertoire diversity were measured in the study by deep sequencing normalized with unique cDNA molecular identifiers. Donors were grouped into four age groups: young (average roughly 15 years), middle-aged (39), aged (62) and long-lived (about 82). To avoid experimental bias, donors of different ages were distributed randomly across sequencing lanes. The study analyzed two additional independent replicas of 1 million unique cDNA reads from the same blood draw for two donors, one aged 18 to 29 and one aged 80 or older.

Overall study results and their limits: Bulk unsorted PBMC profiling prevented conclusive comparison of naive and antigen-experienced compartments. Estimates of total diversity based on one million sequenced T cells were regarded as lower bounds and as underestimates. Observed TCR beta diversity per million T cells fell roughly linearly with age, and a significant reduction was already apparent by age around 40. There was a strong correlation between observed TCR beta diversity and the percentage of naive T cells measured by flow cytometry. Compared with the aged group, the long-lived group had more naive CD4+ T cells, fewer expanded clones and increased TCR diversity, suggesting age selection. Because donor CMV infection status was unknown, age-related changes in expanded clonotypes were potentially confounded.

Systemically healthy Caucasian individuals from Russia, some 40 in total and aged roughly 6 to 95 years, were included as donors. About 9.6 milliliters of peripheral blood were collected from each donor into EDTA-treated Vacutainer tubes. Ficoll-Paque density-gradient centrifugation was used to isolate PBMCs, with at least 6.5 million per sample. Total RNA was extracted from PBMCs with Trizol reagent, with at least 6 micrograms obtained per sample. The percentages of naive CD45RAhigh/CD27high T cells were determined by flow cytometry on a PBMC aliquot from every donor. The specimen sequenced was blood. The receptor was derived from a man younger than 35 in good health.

The DNA sequence is as follows: TGTGCCAGCAGTCCCCAAGGGGGACCACACTTTGAAGCTTTCTTT. Its coded protein is CASSPQGGPHFEAFF. Recombination linked TRBV12-3 or TRBV12-4 to TRBJ1-1, and perhaps TRBD1 as D gene, on 6 matching bases. Taken from cysteine to phenylalanine, the CDR3 has 15 residues. The CDR3 DNA has 45 bases and is translated from base 1. A distance of 20 bases separates the germline ends of V and J, which lose 5 bases and 7 bases respectively.